Listed below are T cell receptor beta chains from one sample, sequenced in a study of T cell changes during pregnancy in multiple sclerosis. TCRdb keeps only in-frame clones here, not all; method: immunoSEQ multiplex PCR. The sample records approximately 66,000 clones, 92% being singletons. This sample comprised peripheral blood, obtained in the third trimester of pregnancy. The receptors come from a female donor in good health, enrolled as a control in a pregnancy study. CDR3s include the opening cysteine and the closing phenylalanine or tryptophan. A D gene is named only where the DNA matches it firmly. Clone sizes are given selectively: once, few, many, or a class where the clone is expanded.

TRBV7-2	NA	NA	TRBJ2-3	CASSRERDTQYF	TGTGCCAGCAGCCGGGAGAGGGATACGCAGTATTTT
TRBV29-1	NA	NA	TRBJ2-7	CSVRQKTSYEQYF	TGCAGCGTCAGACAGAAAACTTCCTACGAGCAGTACTTC
TRBV21-1	once	NA	TRBJ2-7	CASSKNGGEKRSYEQYF	TGTGCCAGCAGCAAAAATGGGGGGGAAAAGAGATCCTACGAGCAGTACTTC
TRBV5-1	NA	NA	TRBJ1-2	CASSPGHPGDYGYTF	TGCGCCAGCAGCCCCGGCCACCCAGGGGACTATGGCTACACCTTC
TRBV29-1	NA	TRBD1	TRBJ2-7	CSVEGVRGLDEQYF	TGCAGCGTTGAGGGGGTCAGGGGGTTAGACGAGCAGTACTTC
TRBV14	NA	TRBD2	TRBJ2-1	CASSQSWGLVDEQFF	TGTGCCAGCAGTCAGAGCTGGGGACTAGTCGATGAGCAGTTCTTC
TRBV19	few	TRBD1	TRBJ1-2	CASQGVFYGYTF	TGTGCCAGTCAGGGGGTCTTCTATGGCTACACCTTC
TRBV5-4	NA	NA	TRBJ2-7	CASSFRAEGESYEQYF	TGTGCCAGCAGCTTTCGGGCGGAGGGTGAATCCTACGAGCAGTACTTC
TRBV18	NA	NA	TRBJ1-5	CASSPGSGDQPQHF	TGTGCCAGCTCACCAGGGAGCGGAGATCAGCCCCAGCATTTT
TRBV6-5	NA	TRBD2	TRBJ2-3	CASSYFGGGGKDTQYF	TGTGCCAGCAGTTACTTCGGGGGGGGCGGAAAAGATACGCAGTATTTT
TRBV7-6	NA	TRBD2	TRBJ2-5	CASSLGTSGSETQYF	TGTGCCAGCAGCCTAGGGACTAGCGGGAGCGAGACCCAGTACTTC
TRBV9	NA	TRBD1	TRBJ1-3	CASSAGTGGSGNTIYF	TGTGCCAGCAGCGCGGGGACAGGGGGTTCTGGAAACACCATATATTTT
TRBV12-5	NA	NA	TRBJ2-5	CASGGTGSGETQYF	TGTGCTAGTGGTGGAACAGGATCGGGAGAGACCCAGTACTTC
TRBV11-2	NA	NA	TRBJ1-2	CASSSLGGFEYGYTF	TGTGCCAGCAGCTCACTAGGAGGATTTGAGTATGGCTACACCTTC
TRBV6-1	NA	NA	TRBJ2-7	CASSEMVEGAYEQYF	TGTGCCAGCAGTGAGATGGTAGAAGGGGCCTACGAGCAGTACTTC
TRBV7-3	NA	NA	TRBJ1-2	CASSRRVDGYTF	TGTGCCAGCAGCCGCAGGGTTGATGGCTACACCTTC
TRBV27	NA	TRBD1	TRBJ1-2	CASSSGQVRYGYTF	TGTGCCAGCAGCTCCGGACAGGTGCGCTATGGCTACACCTTC
TRBV2	NA	TRBD1	TRBJ1-2	CASREEMGQTHSYGYTF	TGTGCCAGCAGAGAAGAGATGGGACAGACTCACTCTTATGGCTACACCTTC
TRBV6-1	NA	NA	TRBJ1-5	CASRQGPGQPQHF	TGTGCCAGCAGACAGGGCCCCGGTCAGCCCCAGCATTTT
TRBV25-1	NA	NA	TRBJ2-1	CASSVGGYNEQFF	TGTGCCAGCAGTGTTGGCGGATACAATGAGCAGTTCTTC
TRBV4-1	NA	TRBD2	TRBJ2-5	CASSPGGLAGGQETQYF	TGCGCCAGCAGCCCTGGAGGACTAGCGGGAGGACAAGAGACCCAGTACTTC
TRBV5-6	once	NA	TRBJ2-7	CASSVSDEQYF	TGTGCCAGCAGCGTTTCCGACGAGCAGTACTTC
TRBV5-5	NA	NA	TRBJ2-7	CASSLVDSGAYEQYF	TGTGCCAGCAGCTTGGTTGATAGCGGTGCCTACGAGCAGTACTTC
TRBV7-8	NA	TRBD1	TRBJ1-2	CASSPTGVGGYTF	TGTGCCAGCAGCCCAACAGGGGTGGGTGGCTACACCTTC
TRBV5-4	NA	TRBD1	TRBJ1-1	CASSSPGQGIDTEAFF	TGTGCCAGCAGCTCGCCGGGACAGGGCATCGACACTGAAGCTTTCTTT
TRBV5-1	NA	TRBD2	TRBJ2-4	CASSAGTSGSFPKNIQYF	TGCGCCAGCAGCGCCGGGACTAGCGGGAGTTTTCCCAAAAACATTCAGTACTTC
TRBV4-1	NA	NA	TRBJ2-7	CASSQALTGTYEQYF	TGCGCCAGCAGCCAAGCCCTGACAGGTACCTACGAGCAGTACTTC
TRBV4-3	NA	TRBD1	TRBJ2-7	CASSPGQGLYEQYF	TGCGCCAGCAGCCCCGGACAGGGCCTCTACGAGCAGTACTTC
TRBV23-1	NA	NA	TRBJ2-7	CASRLSGQGNEQYF	TGCGCCAGCAGACTAAGCGGGCAGGGTAACGAGCAGTACTTC
TRBV7-9	once	TRBD1	TRBJ2-5	CASSSGQGTRKETQYF	TGTGCCAGCAGCTCGGGACAGGGGACACGCAAGGAGACCCAGTACTTC
TRBV15	NA	TRBD1	TRBJ1-1	CATSSPDRGRTEAFF	TGTGCCACCAGCAGCCCGGACAGGGGGCGGACTGAAGCTTTCTTT
TRBV25-1	NA	TRBD1	TRBJ2-5	CASARQGDRETQYF	TGTGCCAGCGCCCGACAGGGGGACAGGGAGACCCAGTACTTC
TRBV18	once	TRBD1	TRBJ1-4	CASSPPTGGISEKLFF	TGTGCCAGCTCACCACCCACAGGGGGCATTAGTGAAAAACTGTTTTTT
TRBV5-5	NA	TRBD1	TRBJ2-1	CASMTGLNEQFF	TGTGCCAGCATGACAGGGCTCAATGAGCAGTTCTTC
TRBV5-8	NA	NA	TRBJ2-5	CASSPGFAPQETQYF	TGTGCCAGCAGCCCGGGGTTCGCCCCCCAAGAGACCCAGTACTTC
TRBV9	NA	NA	TRBJ1-3	CASSTRQDITGNTIYF	TGTGCCAGCAGCACCCGACAGGACATAACTGGAAACACCATATATTTT
TRBV30	NA	TRBD2	TRBJ2-7	CAWNGMGGGTAEQYF	TGTGCCTGGAACGGGATGGGCGGGGGGACCGCCGAGCAGTACTTC
TRBV5-1	once	TRBD2	TRBJ2-5	CASSKQAGVWIGETQYF	TGCGCCAGCAGCAAACAAGCGGGAGTGTGGATTGGGGAGACCCAGTACTTC
TRBV28	NA	TRBD1	TRBJ2-7	CASWTGNSDEQYF	TGTGCCAGCTGGACAGGTAACTCGGACGAGCAGTACTTC
TRBV4-1	NA	NA	TRBJ1-2	CASSHNPAQGFKDGYTF	TGCGCCAGCAGCCATAACCCAGCGCAGGGGTTTAAAGATGGCTACACCTTC
TRBV6-6	NA	NA	TRBJ2-3	CASTPRVRASTDTQYF	TGTGCCAGCACCCCGAGGGTTAGGGCTAGCACAGATACGCAGTATTTT
TRBV7-8	NA	TRBD2	TRBJ2-1	CASSSNNLGLAGGRGSYNEQFF	TGTGCCAGCAGCTCAAACAACCTGGGACTAGCGGGGGGCCGGGGCTCCTACAATGAGCAGTTCTTC
TRBV7-2	NA	TRBD2	TRBJ2-7	CASRKTSGGPEQYF	TGTGCCAGCAGGAAGACTAGCGGGGGCCCCGAGCAGTACTTC
TRBV27	NA	TRBD2	TRBJ2-7	CASSEREVKTEQYF	TGTGCCAGCAGTGAGCGGGAGGTAAAAACCGAGCAGTACTTC
TRBV7-9	NA	TRBD1	TRBJ2-5	CASSFGQAKTQYF	TGTGCCAGCAGCTTTGGACAGGCCAAGACCCAGTACTTC
TRBV29-1	NA	TRBD2	TRBJ2-1	CSVVTSSGNEQFF	TGCAGCGTGGTGACTAGCTCGGGCAATGAGCAGTTCTTC
TRBV19	NA	TRBD1	TRBJ1-2	CASSNRTGVGYTF	TGTGCCAGTAGTAACAGGACAGGGGTTGGCTACACCTTC
TRBV7-8	NA	NA	TRBJ2-6	CASSLGIVGTSRRSGANVLTF	TGTGCCAGCAGCTTAGGGATTGTTGGGACAAGCCGCCGGTCTGGGGCCAACGTCCTGACTTTC
TRBV7-2	NA	TRBD1	TRBJ2-7	CASSSQGVPYEQYF	TGTGCCAGCAGCTCTCAGGGGGTTCCCTACGAGCAGTACTTC
TRBV4-1	NA	TRBD2	TRBJ2-1	CASSQELAGGYNEQFF	TGCGCCAGCAGCCAGGAACTAGCGGGAGGCTACAATGAGCAGTTCTTC
TRBV28	NA	TRBD1	TRBJ1-3	CASRPQGAGNTIYF	TGTGCCAGCAGGCCACAGGGGGCTGGAAACACCATATATTTT
TRBV5-1	NA	NA	TRBJ2-6	CASSEISSSGANVLTF	TGCGCCAGCAGCGAGATCTCTAGCTCTGGGGCCAACGTCCTGACTTTC